The T cell receptor (beta chain) under discussion was sequenced for a study of CXCR3-negative and CXCR3-positive naive CD8 T cells. Looking at the study overall: Total TRB output reached about 135 million reads, about 1.5 +/- 0.3 million per library. Study-wide findings and caveats: Each naive subset displayed comparably high diversity, whereas memory CD8+ cells displayed much lower diversity. Naive cells positive for CXCR3 carried more hydrophobic TRB CDR3s than CXCR3-negative ones.

There are 15 residues in the CDR3. Germline lookup yields CDR1 SSHAT and CDR2 FNYEAQ (reference sequence). As to this clonotype: Antigen unknown.

The authors made the TRB cDNA libraries by 5' RACE using UMI labels. TCRdb derives one entry per CDR3 protein from the 5' RACE reads, leaving out DNA. Recorded here are some 120,000 distinct CDR3 sequences; the top ten clones represent around 0.35%. Material: naive CXCR3+ CD8+ T cells from blood. Subset indicated: CD45RO-CCR7+CD27+CD95- naive CD8+ T cells expressing CXCR3 (TNR3+). The sequence was collected from a human donor in good health. Some clones in this sample may be carry-over from other donors' samples. The chain joins TRBV7-7 to TRBJ1-5; the D call of TRBD1 rests on TCRdb alone, since no DNA is present to check it. CDR3 amino acids: CASSPYRTNNQPQHF. Supplemented by reference TRBV7-7 and TRBJ1-5, the full variable domain reads GAGVSQSPRYKVTKRGQDVTLRCDPISSHATLYWYQQALGQGPEFLTYFNYEAQPDKSGLPSDRFSAERPEGSISTLTIQRTEQRDSAMYRCASSPYRTNNQPQHFGDGTRLSIL.